This T cell receptor (beta chain) originates from a study of cytomegalovirus exposure and HLA in healthy donors. This CDR3 has 16 residues. The germline V gene has CDR1 MDHEN and CDR2 SYDVKM. The trim removed 3 bases at V and 1 base at J, leaving 3 bases unmatched. It was with 60 Vbeta and 13 Jbeta primers that the PCR ran. Only in-frame clones appear in the TCRdb table, and some are missing; sequencing was by immunoSEQ multiplex PCR. This sample carries over 100,000 clones, about four fifths of them seen once, and the ten largest clones take about 5.3%. A few counts support this clone. The sample was PBMCs. The receptor was isolated from a man aged 25 to 40 in good health and CMV-seronegative. The chain is built from TRBV28 and TRBJ2-3; 11 bases are a match to TRBD1. The CDR3 DNA reads TGTGCCAGCAGTTTGACGGACAGGGGGCGCACAGATACGCAGTATTTT. This translates into CASSLTDRGRTDTQYF.